This TCR beta chain was identified in a study of OX40 agonist ivuxolimab in advanced cancers. Study-wide context: Dose-escalation patients suffered from hepatocellular carcinoma, melanoma, renal cell or head and neck cancer.

Measured with immunoSEQ multiplex PCR; TCRdb has only the in-frame clones, and not every one. The data show about 76,000 clones, approximately 86% seen once. The study, taken as a whole, reports: Also present in some nonresponders was a low level of normalized T-cell clonal expansion. At 0.1 to 3.0 mg/kg, clonal expansion of CD4+ and CD8+ blood T cells had occurred by week 6.

Worth noting for this clone: Its antigen is not known.

Trimming took off 4 bases at V and 4 bases at J, with 7 bases between the two ends. The CDR3 spans 13 residues. CDR1 and CDR2 from the germline V gene are KGHSH and LQKENI. The rearrangement links TRBV18 to TRBJ1-4; D is uncertain. The specimen was CD4+ or CD8+ T cells sorted from blood, collected in a trial of the OX40 agonist ivuxolimab. The clonotype comes from an adult with an advanced solid tumor such as melanoma, head and neck, liver or kidney cancer. CDR3 nucleotides: TGTGCCAGCTCACGGGAGTATAATGAAAAACTGTTTTTT. This gives the protein CASSREYNEKLFF.